Listed below are T cell receptor beta chains from one sample, sequenced in a study of T cell repertoires in cytomegalovirus infection. Each CDR3 protein is one row after TCRdb ran MiXCR on the reads. Of about 60,000 distinct CDR3 sequences in the sample, about 30% were seen once. Which antigens these TCRs recognize remains unknown. The sample consisted of PBMCs, sequenced either directly or after in vitro stimulation (not recorded which). The receptors come from a human donor in good health (CMV status not recorded). Some clones in this sample may be carry-over from other donors' samples. CDR3s include the opening cysteine and the closing phenylalanine or tryptophan. Each record gives: V gene, CDR3 length, clone size, J gene, D gene, CDR3 DNA, CDR3 protein. D genes are given only for firm matches. Expanded clones are given a class, and other clones once, few, many or no size at all.

TRBV7-2	14	NA	TRBJ2-3	NA	TGTGCCAGCAGCTTAGGGGGCTACACAGATACGCAGTATTTT	CASSLGGYTDTQYF
TRBV7-2	15	many	TRBJ2-3	NA	TGTGCCAGCAGCCCGGGACGGAGAGGGAGAGATACGCAGTATTTT	CASSPGRRGRDTQYF
TRBV5-6	15	NA	TRBJ2-1	TRBD2	TGTGCCAGCAGCCCCGGGACTAGCGGAGACAATGAGCAGTTCTTC	CASSPGTSGDNEQFF
TRBV12-3/TRBV12-4	13	NA	TRBJ1-1	TRBD1	TGTGCCAACGCCCGGCAGGGGGCCACTGAAGCTTTCTTT	CANARQGATEAFF
TRBV19	15	once	TRBJ2-7	NA	TGTGCCAGTAGCCTCTCCACCCAGGGGTTTCGAGAGCAGTACTTC	CASSLSTQGFREQYF
TRBV3-1	13	NA	TRBJ1-1	NA	TGTGCCAGCAGCCAAGTCCGGGACACTGAAGCTTTCTTT	CASSQVRDTEAFF
TRBV7-2	15	many	TRBJ2-1	TRBD2	TGTGCCAGCAGCTATCGAATAGCGGGAGTTTATGAGCAGTTCTTC	CASSYRIAGVYEQFF
TRBV20-1	15	NA	TRBJ2-5	NA	TGCAGCGCCGGTGTGGGTTCGGGCCACGGGGAGACCCAGTACTTC	CSAGVGSGHGETQYF
TRBV9	14	NA	TRBJ2-7	TRBD2	TGTGCCAGCAGCGTAGCGGGAGGGCAAGGGGAGCAGTACTTC	CASSVAGGQGEQYF
TRBV18	18	NA	TRBJ1-5	NA	TGTGCCAGCTCACGCGACAGTCTTCTGGGGGGATTCCGGCAGCCCCAGCATTTT	CASSRDSLLGGFRQPQHF
TRBV7-6	13	few	TRBJ2-1	NA	TGTGCCAGCAGCTTAGCGTTCAGCAATGAGCAGTTCTTC	CASSLAFSNEQFF
TRBV7-9	15	NA	TRBJ2-7	NA	TGTGCCAGCAGCTTTCTGGACGGACACAGCTACGAGCAGTACTTC	CASSFLDGHSYEQYF
TRBV7-8	15	NA	TRBJ2-7	TRBD2	TGTGCCAGCAGCTTAGGGTCGGGGGGCTCCTACGAGCAGTACTTC	CASSLGSGGSYEQYF
TRBV7-8	14	NA	TRBJ1-1	NA	TGTGCCAGCAGCGAACAGGGTCTGAACACTGAAGCTTTCTTT	CASSEQGLNTEAFF
TRBV4-1	17	few	TRBJ2-5	NA	TGCGCCAGCAGCCAAGAGGGGGCCAGCGGAATTCAAGAGACCCAGTACTTC	CASSQEGASGIQETQYF
TRBV2	17	few	TRBJ2-7	TRBD2	TGTGCCAGCAGGCCGAGACGTGGGACTAGCGGATCCTACGAGCAGTACTTC	CASRPRRGTSGSYEQYF
TRBV6-2/TRBV6-3	18	NA	TRBJ1-1	NA	TGTGCCAGCAGTTACTCGCTCTGGGGCAGCAACATGAACACTGAAGCTTTCTTT	CASSYSLWGSNMNTEAFF
TRBV15	16	medium-sized	TRBJ2-1	TRBD2	TGTGCCACCAGACCACTAGCGGGGCCTTCCTACAATGAGCAGTTCTTC	CATRPLAGPSYNEQFF
TRBV15	16	NA	TRBJ1-5	NA	TGTGCCACCAGCAGAGGAGGGGGGGTTGGCAATCAGCCCCAGCATTTT	CATSRGGGVGNQPQHF
TRBV20-1	13	NA	TRBJ1-2	NA	TGCAGTGCTAGTGTTTGGGCAGCTTATGGCTACACCTTC	CSASVWAAYGYTF
TRBV11-2	14	NA	TRBJ2-5	NA	TGTGCCAGCACCTTCCGGGACTCCCAAGAGACCCAGTACTTC	CASTFRDSQETQYF
TRBV4-1	17	NA	TRBJ2-2	TRBD2	TGCGCCAGCAGCCAAAATCCCCTAGCGGTGAACACCGGGGAGCTGTTTTTT	CASSQNPLAVNTGELFF
TRBV7-2	14	few	TRBJ2-7	NA	TGTGCCAGCAGTCTTAGCCGGGCAGCCTACGAGCAGTACTTC	CASSLSRAAYEQYF
TRBV7-3	15	few	TRBJ2-4	NA	TGTGCCAGCAGCTCCCGAAGACAGCCCTTAAACATTCAGTACTTC	CASSSRRQPLNIQYF
TRBV7-8	16	many	TRBJ1-5	TRBD1	TGTGCCAGCAGCTCCGGGACAGGGAGGAGCAATCAGCCCCAGCATTTT	CASSSGTGRSNQPQHF
TRBV10-3	15	NA	TRBJ2-5	NA	TGTGCCATCAGTGACCCCGGCGCTAGGGTCGAGACCCAGTACTTC	CAISDPGARVETQYF
TRBV12-3/TRBV12-4	13	few	TRBJ2-7	NA	TGTGCCAGCAGTGCGACAGGCCCCTACGAGCAGTACTTC	CASSATGPYEQYF
TRBV7-2	11	NA	TRBJ2-1	NA	TGTGCCAGCAGCGCCCGCAATGAGCAGTTCTTC	CASSARNEQFF
TRBV2	13	NA	TRBJ1-1	NA	TGTGCCAGCAGTGACGCAGGTCCCACTGAAGCTTTCTTT	CASSDAGPTEAFF
TRBV2	14	once	TRBJ2-3	NA	TGTGCCAGCAACCCCGGGGAGGGCACAGATACGCAGTATTTT	CASNPGEGTDTQYF
TRBV5-1	16	NA	TRBJ2-2	NA	TGCGCCAGCAGCTTGGCAGGCGGGGGCTCTCCCGGGGAGCTGTTTTTT	CASSLAGGGSPGELFF
TRBV7-2	17	NA	TRBJ1-1	TRBD1	TGTGCCAGCAGCTTCCGGGACAGGGGGCCTACGGACACTGAAGCTTTCTTT	CASSFRDRGPTDTEAFF
TRBV7-2	16	many	TRBJ2-7	TRBD1	TGTGCCAGCAGCTTAGTCCCCGGGACAGGGGACTACGAGCAGTACTTC	CASSLVPGTGDYEQYF
TRBV7-2	14	NA	TRBJ2-5	NA	TGTGCCAGCAGCCCCGACTCGTACCAAGAGACCCAGTACTTC	CASSPDSYQETQYF
TRBV20-1	15	few	TRBJ2-7	TRBD2	TGCAGTGCTAGCCGAGGGACTAGCGGGGAGGACGAGCAGTACTTC	CSASRGTSGEDEQYF
TRBV5-4	15	NA	TRBJ1-6	TRBD1	TGTGCCAGCAGCTTGGGGACAGGGGAGAGTTCACCCCTCCACTTT	CASSLGTGESSPLHF
TRBV7-9	13	few	TRBJ2-7	NA	TGTGCCAGCAGCTTAGACAGCTCCTACGAGCAGTACTTC	CASSLDSSYEQYF
TRBV12-3/TRBV12-4	15	few	TRBJ1-4	TRBD1	TGTGCCAGCAGTTCAACAGGGGCGTCGGCAAAAAAACTGTTTTTT	CASSSTGASAKKLFF
TRBV7-9	14	few	TRBJ2-5	NA	TGTGCCAGCAGCTTAGTGGACGGTCAAGAGACCCAGTACTTC	CASSLVDGQETQYF
TRBV3-1	11	NA	TRBJ1-4	NA	TGTGCCAGCAGCACGGGGAAAAAACTGTTTTTT	CASSTGKKLFF
TRBV19	13	NA	TRBJ1-5	NA	TGTGCCAGTAGCTACAGGGTTAATCAGCCCCAGCATTTT	CASSYRVNQPQHF
TRBV19	15	few	TRBJ2-2	NA	TGTGCCAGTAGTATAAAGGGGAAGAACACCGGGGAGCTGTTTTTT	CASSIKGKNTGELFF
TRBV15	12	NA	TRBJ1-3	NA	TGTGCCACCAGCCTGAGGGGGGGCACCATATATTTT	CATSLRGGTIYF
TRBV2	13	once	TRBJ1-4	NA	TGTGCCAGCAGAGGGGAGTCTCAGGAAAAACTGTTTTTT	CASRGESQEKLFF
TRBV7-9	12	NA	TRBJ1-4	NA	TGTGCCAGCAGCTTAGCTATTGAAAAACTGTTTTTT	CASSLAIEKLFF
TRBV7-2	14	few	TRBJ2-2	NA	TGTGCCAGCAGCTCGCGTCGGGACACCGGGGAGCTGTTTTTT	CASSSRRDTGELFF
TRBV24-1	13	few	TRBJ1-2	NA	TGTGCCACCAGTGATCCAGGACGGGGTGGCTACACCTTC	CATSDPGRGGYTF
TRBV27	15	NA	TRBJ2-1	TRBD2	TGTGCCAGTACAGCGGGAGGGCCGGGATACAATGAGCAGTTCTTC	CASTAGGPGYNEQFF